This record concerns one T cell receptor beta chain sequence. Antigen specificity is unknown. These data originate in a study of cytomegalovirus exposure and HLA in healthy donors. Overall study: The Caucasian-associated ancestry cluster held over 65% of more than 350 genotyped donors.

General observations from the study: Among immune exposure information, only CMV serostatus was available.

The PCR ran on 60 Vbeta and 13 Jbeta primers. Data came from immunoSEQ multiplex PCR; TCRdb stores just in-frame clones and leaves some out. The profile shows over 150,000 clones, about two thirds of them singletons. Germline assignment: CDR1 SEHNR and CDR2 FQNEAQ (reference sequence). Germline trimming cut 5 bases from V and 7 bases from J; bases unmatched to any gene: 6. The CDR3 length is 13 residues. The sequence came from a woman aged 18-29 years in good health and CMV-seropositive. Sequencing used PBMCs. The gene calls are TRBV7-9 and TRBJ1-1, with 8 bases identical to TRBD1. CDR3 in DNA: TGTGCCAGCAGCCGGACAGGGACCTTTGAAGCTTTCTTT. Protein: CASSRTGTFEAFF. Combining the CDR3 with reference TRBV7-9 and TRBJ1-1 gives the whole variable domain DTGVSQNPRHKITKRGQNVTFRCDPISEHNRLYWYRQTLGQGPEFLTYFQNEAQLEKSRLLSDRFSAERPKGSFSTLEIQRTEQGDSAMYLCASSRTGTFEAFFGQGTRLTVV.